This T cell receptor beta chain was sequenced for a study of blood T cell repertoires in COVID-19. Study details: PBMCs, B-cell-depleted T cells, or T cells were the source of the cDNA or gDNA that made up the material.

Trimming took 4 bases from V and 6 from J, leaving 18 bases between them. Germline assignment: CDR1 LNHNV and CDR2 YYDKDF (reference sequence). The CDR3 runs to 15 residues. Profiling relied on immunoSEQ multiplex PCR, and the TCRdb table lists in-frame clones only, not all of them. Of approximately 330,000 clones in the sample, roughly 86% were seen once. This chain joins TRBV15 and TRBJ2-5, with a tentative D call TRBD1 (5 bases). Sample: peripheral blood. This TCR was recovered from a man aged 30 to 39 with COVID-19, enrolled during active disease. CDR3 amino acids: CATSISRQPEKTQYF. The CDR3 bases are TGTGCCACCAGCATCTCCCGACAGCCCGAGAAGACCCAGTACTTC.